These 7 T cell receptor beta chains were sequenced from one sample in a study of cytomegalovirus exposure and HLA in healthy donors. The study ran its PCR with 60 Vbeta and 13 Jbeta primers. Sequenced by immunoSEQ multiplex PCR; TCRdb stores in-frame clones only, minus some. The table records 130,000 to 150,000 clones, 78% of them present only once. Sequenced input: PBMCs. The receptors here all came from a female donor in good health and CMV-seronegative.

The gene calls are TRBV19 and TRBJ1-2, with 7 bases that match TRBD1. The CDR3 has 12 amino acids. Germline CDR1 reads LNHDA; CDR2 reads SQIVND (reference sequence). V lost 6 bases to trimming and J lost 7 bases; unmatched junction nucleotides: 5. The CDR3 protein is CASSFHRGGYTF. The CDR3 nucleotides are TGTGCCAGTAGCTTTCACAGGGGTGGCTACACCTTC.

The chain has TRBV5-1 and TRBJ2-1; D might be TRBD2 (6 bases). V lost 6 bases and J 0 bases, leaving 10 bases between the germline ends. CDR3 length equals 14 residues. Germline values: CDR1 SGHRS, CDR2 YFSETQ. The CDR3 nucleotides read TGCGCCAGCACGGCGGGACCCTCCTACAATGAGCAGTTCTTC. Amino acids: CASTAGPSYNEQFF.

This sequence joins TRBV11-2 and TRBJ1-1; 7 bases agree with TRBD1. The CDR3 runs 15 residues. V shed 5 bases and J 4 bases; nucleotides not matched to a gene: 10. Germline CDR1 and CDR2: SGHAT and FQNNGV. The CDR3 DNA sequence: TGTGCCAGCAGCCCAACCCTTACAGGGGTCACTGAAGCTTTCTTT. Protein product: CASSPTLTGVTEAFF.

This clone was observed a single time. The V and J genes are TRBV29-1 and TRBJ2-1, with D maybe TRBD1 (6 bases). Trimming took 7 bases from V and 3 from J, leaving 19 bases between them. From germline, CDR1 is SQVTM and CDR2 ANQGSEA. CDR3 length: 15 amino acids. CDR3 nucleotide sequence: TGCAGCGCTAAGGTAGGCAGGGGCCACTACAATGAGCAGTTCTTC. Protein: CSAKVGRGHYNEQFF.

This clone was detected only once. The J gene is TRBJ1-1, the V gene TRBV5-1; weak D call: TRBD1 (6 bases). Germline CDR1 and CDR2: SGHRS and YFSETQ. Trimming took 4 bases from V and 5 from J, leaving 15 bases between them. The CDR3 is 14 residues long. CDR3 amino acids: CASSPSGGQTEAFF. The DNA for the CDR3 is TGCGCCAGCAGCCCCTCGGGGGGGCAGACTGAAGCTTTCTTT.

The chain is built from TRBV30 and TRBJ2-4; D possibly corresponds to TRBD1 (5 bases). The CDR3 runs 16 residues. Trimming took 0 bases from V and 0 from J, leaving 12 bases between them. Germline V lookup: CDR1 GTSNPN, CDR2 SVGIG (reference sequence). The CDR3 reads CAWSVIGHLAKNIQYF. The DNA for the CDR3 is TGTGCCTGGAGTGTAATCGGACACCTAGCCAAAAACATTCAGTACTTC.

This clone was found once. The DNA of the CDR3 is TGTGCCTGGAGTCGGGGGGAGACTGAAGCTTTCTTT. Residues: CAWSRGETEAFF. The chain joins TRBV30 to TRBJ1-1, with D possibly TRBD1 on 5 matching bases. The CDR3 has 12 residues. Germline values: CDR1 GTSNPN, CDR2 SVGIG (reference sequence). The ends were cut back, 2 bases at V and 5 bases at J, with 9 bases in the middle. Filled out from reference TRBV30 and TRBJ1-1, the complete variable domain reads SQTIHQWPATLVQPVGSPLSLECTVEGTSNPNLYWYRQAAGRGLQLLFYSVGIGQISSEVPQNLSASRPQDRQFILSSKKLLLSDSGFYLCAWSRGETEAFFGQGTRLTVV.